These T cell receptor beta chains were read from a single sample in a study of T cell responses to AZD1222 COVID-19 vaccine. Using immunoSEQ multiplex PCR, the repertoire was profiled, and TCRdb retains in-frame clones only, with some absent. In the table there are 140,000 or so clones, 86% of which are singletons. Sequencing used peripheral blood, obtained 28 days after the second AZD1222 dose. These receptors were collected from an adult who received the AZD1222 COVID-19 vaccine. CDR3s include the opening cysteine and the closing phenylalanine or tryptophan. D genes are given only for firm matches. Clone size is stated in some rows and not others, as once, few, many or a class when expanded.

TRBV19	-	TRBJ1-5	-	TGTGCCAGTAGTATACATCAGAGTGACAATCAGCCCCAGCATTTT	CASSIHQSDNQPQHF
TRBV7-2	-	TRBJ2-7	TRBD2	TGTGCCAGCAGCTTAGCGGCGAGCGGGGGGCTGGGGTACGAGCAGTACTTC	CASSLAASGGLGYEQYF
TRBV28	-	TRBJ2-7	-	TGTGCCAGCAGTACTCTGGGGGGCTCCTACGAGCAGTACTTC	CASSTLGGSYEQYF
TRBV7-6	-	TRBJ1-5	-	TGTGCCAGCAGCTGGAGGGTCAATCAGCCCCAGCATTTT	CASSWRVNQPQHF
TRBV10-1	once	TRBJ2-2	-	TGCGCCAGCAGTGAGTCACTGGTCGGGGAGCTGTTTTTT	CASSESLVGELFF
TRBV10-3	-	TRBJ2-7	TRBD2	TGTGCCATCACTAGCGGGAGCTCCTACGAGCAGTACTTC	CAITSGSSYEQYF
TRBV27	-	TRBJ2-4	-	TGTGCCAGCAGTTCCCTGGGGGAAGCCAAAAACATTCAGTACTTC	CASSSLGEAKNIQYF
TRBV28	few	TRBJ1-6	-	TGTGCCAGCAGTTTATTAGGGGGTTCACCCCTCCACTTT	CASSLLGGSPLHF
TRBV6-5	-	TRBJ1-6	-	TGTGCCGCTGGGGGGAGCTCCTATAATTCACCCCTCCACTTT	CAAGGSSYNSPLHF
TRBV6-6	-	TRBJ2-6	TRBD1	TGTGCCAGCAGTCCCCGACAGGGGGCGCGTGGGGCCAACGTCCTGACTTTC	CASSPRQGARGANVLTF
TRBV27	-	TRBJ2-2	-	TGTGCCAGCAGTCCAAACGCGAACACCGGGGAGCTGTTTTTT	CASSPNANTGELFF
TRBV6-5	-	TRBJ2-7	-	TGTGCCAGCAGTTCCCGGGACCACCCCTACGAGCAGTACTTC	CASSSRDHPYEQYF
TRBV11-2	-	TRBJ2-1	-	TGTGCCAGCAGCTTAACCACTTCGGCGCAGTTCTTC	CASSLTTSAQFF
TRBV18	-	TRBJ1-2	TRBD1	TGTGCCAGCTCCTTCGGACAGGGAGGGACTGGCTACACCTTC	CASSFGQGGTGYTF
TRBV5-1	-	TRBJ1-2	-	TGCGCCAGCAGCTTGGACAGGGACGGTGGCTACACCTTC	CASSLDRDGGYTF
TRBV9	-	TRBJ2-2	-	TGTGCCAGCAGCGTAGTCACTACCGGGGAGCTGTTTTTT	CASSVVTTGELFF
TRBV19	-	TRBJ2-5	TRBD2	TGTGCCAGTATGGGACTAGCGGGGGGCCCTACCGGTGGGGAAGAGACCCAGTACTTC	CASMGLAGGPTGGEETQYF
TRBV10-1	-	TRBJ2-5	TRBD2	TGCGCCAGCAGTAGACTAGCGGGGCCACAAGAGACCCAGTACTTC	CASSRLAGPQETQYF
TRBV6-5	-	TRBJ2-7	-	TGTGCCAGCAGGAGGATTGGCTCCTACGAGCAGTACTTC	CASRRIGSYEQYF
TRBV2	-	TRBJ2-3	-	TGTGCCAGCAGCCCTTCGACGGCGCAGTATTTT	CASSPSTAQYF
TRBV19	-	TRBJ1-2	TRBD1	TGTGCCAGTAGTATCCCACCTCGACAGGGGCCCCATGGCTACACCTTC	CASSIPPRQGPHGYTF
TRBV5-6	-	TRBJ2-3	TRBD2	TGTGCCAGCAGCTCGGTACTAGCGGGGGGCCCAGATACGCAGTATTTT	CASSSVLAGGPDTQYF
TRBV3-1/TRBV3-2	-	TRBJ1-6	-	TGTGCCAGCAGCCAACTCGAGACTAATTCACCCCTCCACTTT	CASSQLETNSPLHF
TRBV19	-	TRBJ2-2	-	TGTGCCAGTCTTGAGTATCACACCGGGGAGCTGTTTTTT	CASLEYHTGELFF
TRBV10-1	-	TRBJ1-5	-	TGCGCCAGCAGGGTAAGAAGGGGTCAGCCCCAGCATTTT	CASRVRRGQPQHF
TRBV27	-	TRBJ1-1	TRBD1	TGTGCCAGCAGTTTTCGACAGGGGGCGGGGAACACTGAAGCTTTCTTT	CASSFRQGAGNTEAFF
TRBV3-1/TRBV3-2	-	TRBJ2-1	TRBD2	TGTGCCAGCAGCCAAGATGTGGGGGGGAATGAGCAGTTCTTC	CASSQDVGGNEQFF
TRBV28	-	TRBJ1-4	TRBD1	TGTGCCAGCAGTTCGACAGGGAAAGGCACTAATGAAAAACTGTTTTTT	CASSSTGKGTNEKLFF
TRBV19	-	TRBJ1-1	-	TGTGCCAGTACCCCTATTACCGCAGGTTTTATGAACACTGAAGCTTTCTTT	CASTPITAGFMNTEAFF
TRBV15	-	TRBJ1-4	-	TGTGCCACCAGCACGAGTCACGCCTTAGAAAAACTGTTTTTT	CATSTSHALEKLFF
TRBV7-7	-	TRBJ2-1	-	TGTGCTAGCAGCGCTGGGACCCCCCAGGGGCAGTTCTTC	CASSAGTPQGQFF
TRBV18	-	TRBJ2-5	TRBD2	TGTGCCAGCTCACCACCGGGACTAGCAAATGGAGAGACCCAGTACTTC	CASSPPGLANGETQYF
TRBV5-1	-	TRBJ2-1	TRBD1	TGCGCCAGCAGCTTGGTAGGGGGACAGGGGTTGGGTGAGCAGTTCTTC	CASSLVGGQGLGEQFF
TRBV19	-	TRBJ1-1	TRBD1	TGTGCCAGTAGTATGTTAGATCGGGACAGGTTAGGGAACACTGAAGCTTTCTTT	CASSMLDRDRLGNTEAFF
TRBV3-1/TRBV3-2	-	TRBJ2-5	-	TGTGCCAGCACCGTCGGGACGGTCCAAGAGACCCAGTACTTC	CASTVGTVQETQYF
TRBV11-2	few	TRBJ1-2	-	TGTGCCAGCAGGCTCAGTAATATAGGTGGCTACACCTTC	CASRLSNIGGYTF
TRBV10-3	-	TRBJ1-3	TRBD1	TGTGCCATCACCAGGACAGGGGGCTATGGAAACACCATATATTTT	CAITRTGGYGNTIYF
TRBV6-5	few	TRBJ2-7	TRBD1	TGTGCCAGCACCCCGACAGGGTCCTACGAGCAGTACTTC	CASTPTGSYEQYF